The subject of this entry is one TCR beta chain. Its target is not known. This sample was included in a study of blood T cells in healthy people across ages. The donors, healthy Caucasians from Russia, were aged roughly 6 to 90. Combining a sample-barcoded 5' primer with a J-beta primer mix, a second PCR ran for roughly 6 to 12 cycles. Each cDNA molecule received a tag from a template-switch adaptor that had 12 random nucleotides. TCRdb ran MiXCR on the 5' RACE reads and lists one entry per CDR3 protein. Of about 1.8 million distinct CDR3 sequences in the sample, about 50% were seen once. With V trimmed by 0 bases and J by 8 bases, 10 bases remained unmatched. Germline V lookup: CDR1 LGHNA, CDR2 YSLEER. This CDR3 contains 16 residues. General study points: Compared with aged donors, long-lived donors showed fewer expanded clones, suggesting selection. Changes seen in expanded clonotypes were possibly confounded by donor CMV status left unknown.

Sequenced sample: blood. The chain employs TRBV4-3 and TRBJ1-2; 9 bases line up with TRBD1. This sequence was found in a middle-aged woman in good health. The DNA of the CDR3 is TGCGCCAGCAGCCAAGATTACGCACAGGGGGCGCCGGGCTACACCTTC. This codes for CASSQDYAQGAPGYTF.